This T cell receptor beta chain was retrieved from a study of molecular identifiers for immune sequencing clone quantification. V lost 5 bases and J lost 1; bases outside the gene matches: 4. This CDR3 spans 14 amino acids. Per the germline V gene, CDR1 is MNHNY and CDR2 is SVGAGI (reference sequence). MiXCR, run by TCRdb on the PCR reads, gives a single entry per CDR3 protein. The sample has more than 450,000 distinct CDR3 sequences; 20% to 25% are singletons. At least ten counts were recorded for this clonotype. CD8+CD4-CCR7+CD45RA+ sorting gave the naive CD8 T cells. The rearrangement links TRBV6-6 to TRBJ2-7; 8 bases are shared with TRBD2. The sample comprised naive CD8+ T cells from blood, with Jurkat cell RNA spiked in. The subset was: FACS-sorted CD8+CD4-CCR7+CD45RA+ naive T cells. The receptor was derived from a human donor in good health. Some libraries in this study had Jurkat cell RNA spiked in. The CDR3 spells CASSAGGGSYEQYF. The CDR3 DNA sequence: TGTGCCAGCAGTGCCGGGGGGGGGTCCTACGAGCAGTACTTC.